This T cell receptor (beta chain) originates from a study of blood T cell repertoires in COVID-19. Background on the study: The United States, Italy and Spain provided the acute and convalescent COVID-19 samples.

Measured with immunoSEQ multiplex PCR; TCRdb has only the in-frame clones, and not every one. Here the sample spans about 42,000 clones, around nine tenths being singletons. This CDR3 comprises 17 residues. Per the germline V gene, CDR1 is SGHTA and CDR2 is FQGNSA. Trimming cost V 5 bases and J 4 bases, with 21 bases left between them. Sequenced material: peripheral blood. The chain has TRBV7-2 and TRBJ1-5; unclear D gene. The sequence derives from a human donor in a cohort sampled during active COVID-19. The chain's CDR3 is CASSPGTRNGRNQPQHF. For the CDR3, the DNA is TGTGCCAGCAGCCCGGGAACTAGGAACGGTCGGAATCAGCCCCAGCATTTT.